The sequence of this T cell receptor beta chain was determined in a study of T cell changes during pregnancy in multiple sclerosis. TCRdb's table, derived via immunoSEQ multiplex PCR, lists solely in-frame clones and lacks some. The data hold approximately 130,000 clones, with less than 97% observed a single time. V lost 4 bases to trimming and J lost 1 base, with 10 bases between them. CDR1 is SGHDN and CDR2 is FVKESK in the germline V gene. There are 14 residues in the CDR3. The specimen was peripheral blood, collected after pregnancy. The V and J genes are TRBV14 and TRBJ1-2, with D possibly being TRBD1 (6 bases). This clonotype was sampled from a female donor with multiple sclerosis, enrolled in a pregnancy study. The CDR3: CASSPMDSNYGYTF. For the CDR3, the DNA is TGTGCCAGCAGCCCCATGGACAGTAACTATGGCTACACCTTC.